The source of this T cell receptor (beta chain) is a study of blood T cell repertoires in COVID-19. Looking at the study overall: The United States, Italy and Spain supplied acute and convalescent COVID-19 samples.

This CDR3 comprises 13 residues. V was shortened by 1 base and J by 3 bases, with 5 bases between the two germline ends. Germline loops: CDR1 SEHNR, CDR2 FQNEAQ (reference sequence). The count of this clone is one. Authors' data handling: Amplification of reference gene primers provided the estimated nucleated cell counts. Sequencing was performed with immunoSEQ multiplex PCR; in TCRdb, only in-frame clones are kept and a portion is missing. For V, J and clone size, that table is used; D and trimming come from the DNA. The data show about 150,000 clones, with 85% to 90% seen just once and roughly 13% held by the top ten.

The receptor was isolated from a man between 18 and 29 years old with COVID-19, enrolled during active disease. J is TRBJ2-3 and V is TRBV7-9; D may be TRBD1 (5 bases). Sequenced sample: peripheral blood. CDR3 residues: CASSLEGTDTQYF. CDR3 sequence (DNA): TGTGCCAGCAGCTTAGAGGGGACAGATACGCAGTATTTT.